This T cell receptor (beta chain) was identified in a study of molecular identifiers for immune sequencing clone quantification (dated by TCRdb to the late 2010s). For the study in its entirety: For a replicate experiment, RNA from about 21,000 or 97,000 naive CD8 T cells was divided into five aliquots, of which four were sequenced. The study was a methods study using CD8 T cells to benchmark molecular-identifier clustering-based TCR repertoire sequencing (MIDCIRS) and TCR RNA copy counting. Study-wide conclusions, independent of this receptor: In CMV-specific effector cells, over 97% of molecules were held by clones above 20 RNA copies, whereas under 1% of molecules were held by such clones in naive cells. Even against a background of 850,000 to 1,000,000 naive CD8 T cells, spiked-in Jurkat TCR RNA amounting to a single cell's worth was reported to be detectable. Approximately 3 recovered TCR RNA copies per cell were obtained by modeling, versus about 10 by digital PCR, implying a capture efficiency of 25% to 30%. Spiked-in Jurkat TCR RNA (about 10 copies' worth), which is not part of the donor repertoire, was contained in the naive libraries. Highly expanded clone sizes could be underestimated because identical TCR molecules may share a barcode. When barcode sub-clustering was left out, chimeric consensus sequences inflated TCR diversity, with chimeras reaching as high as 47%.

Libraries of naive CD8 T cells were built from anywhere between about 20,000 and 1,000,000 sorted cells, with 10%, 30% or 50% of the purified RNA used. Naive CD8 T cells, defined as CD8+CD4-CCR7+CD45RA+, were FACS-sorted into RLT Plus buffer on a BD FACSAria II. Detection sensitivity was tested by spiking Jurkat RNA equal to over 8 TCR copies' worth into samples containing roughly 19,000-1,000,000 naive CD8 T cells. CD8 T cells were enriched with RosetteSep CD8+ T Cell Enrichment Cocktail and Ficoll-Paque, followed by ACK red cell lysis. The sample holds a few counts of this clonotype. Its antigen specificity is not known. No quality values exist for individual bases; no much larger clone is one base distant. Library preparation employed PCR. TCRdb records NextSeq 500 as the sequencer. Bulk TCR libraries were prepared as previously described, using TCR primers listed in Table S5. Purification of total RNA was performed with the Qiagen AllPrep DNA/RNA kit. Reads from multiple sequencing runs of the same library were pooled before analysis. The authors' analysis ran thus. Only reads with exact TCR constant sequence were kept, trimmed to 150 nt, and grouped by their 12-nt molecular barcodes. Reads within each barcode group were sub-clustered using a 15% Levenshtein threshold, and quality-weighted consensus sequences were constructed for each RNA molecule. Non-functional sequences were excluded, and lower-count sequences lying one edit away from another sequence were also excluded. On the basis of fitting two negative binomial distributions, barcode sub-clusters with fewer than 20% of the maximum read count were discarded. The public reads were run again by TCRdb, first through fastp at Q25 and then through MiXCR, and only productive beta chains were kept. One record per CDR3 amino acid sequence lists the most common genes and DNA. The V and J calls and clone size come from TCRdb's table, not from the authors' own analysis. For this sample the table gives about 630,000 distinct CDR3 sequences, of which roughly 25% were detected only once. The ten largest make up 0.78% of the sample.

CDR1 and CDR2, per the germline V gene (reference sequence), are DFQATT and SNEGSKA. There are 15 amino acids in the CDR3, from cysteine to phenylalanine inclusive. Only the CDR3 part of the read is kept: 45 bases, read in frame from the first base. At the junction V is shortened by 5 bases and J by 2 bases; bases outside the gene matches: 12. Sequencing was carried out using naive CD8+ T cells from blood, with Jurkat cell RNA spiked in. What this sample's cell subset or site label stands for: FACS-sorted CD8+CD4-CCR7+CD45RA+ naive T cells. The receptor comes from a human donor in good health. Some libraries in this study had Jurkat cell RNA spiked in. The sequence is built from TRBV20-1 and TRBJ2-7, with 7 bases matching TRBD1. Read as DNA, the sequence is TGCAGTGCTCCAGACCGGGACAGTCCACCCTACGAGCAGTACTTC. Translated, this is CSAPDRDSPPYEQYF.